What follows are 5 T cell receptor beta chains derived from one specimen sequenced in a study of cytomegalovirus exposure and HLA in healthy donors. PCR employed 60 Vbeta and 13 Jbeta primers. Some clones are missing from TCRdb's copy, which holds only in-frame ones; the method was immunoSEQ multiplex PCR. Counted here are some 170,000 clones, about 80% occurring once; the ten biggest clones make up about 9.1%. Sequencing was done on a sample of PBMCs. All receptors derive from a man between 18 and 35 years old in good health and CMV-seropositive.

This chain uses TRBV7-9 with TRBJ2-5, with a weak D call TRBD1 (5 bases). Per the germline V gene, CDR1 is SEHNR and CDR2 is FQNEAQ (reference sequence). Trimming cost V 5 bases and J 4 bases, with 14 bases left between them. The CDR3 extends over 14 amino acids. CDR3 residues: CASSHRVQGETQYF. CDR3 in DNA: TGTGCCAGCAGCCACCGGGTCCAGGGAGAGACCCAGTACTTC.

The CDR3, as DNA: TGTGCCAGCAGCTCTAGCTACTCCTACAATGAGCAGTTCTTC. Its protein product is CASSSSYSYNEQFF. The rearrangement uses TRBV7-2 and TRBJ2-1; tentatively, D is TRBD2 (5 bases). There are 14 residues in the CDR3. The V gene lost 4 bases and the J gene lost 0 bases, with 7 bases spanning the gap. CDR1 and CDR2 (germline): SGHTA, FQGNSA.

In its sample, this clone was seen a few times. The rearrangement uses TRBV4-3 and TRBJ2-5; possibly TRBD1 for D (5 bases). The CDR3 runs to 15 residues. V lost 2 bases to trimming and J lost 5 bases, with 15 bases between them. CDR1 LGHNA and CDR2 YSLEER come from the germline V gene. The CDR3 DNA reads TGCGCCAGCAGCCAAAATCAGGGTCCCTCGGAGACCCAGTACTTC. Amino acid sequence: CASSQNQGPSETQYF.

V is TRBV5-6 and J is TRBJ1-5; D might be TRBD1 (5 bases). Trimming stripped 3 bases from V and 7 bases from J, with 14 bases between. CDR3 length equals 14 residues. Looked up from germline, CDR1 is SGHDT and CDR2 is YYEEEE. CDR3 residues: CASSYGGGGQPQHF. Written as DNA, the CDR3 is TGTGCCAGCAGCTACGGGGGGGGTGGCCAGCCCCAGCATTTT.

The chain employs TRBV7-2 and TRBJ2-7; perhaps TRBD2 as D (7 bases). V was trimmed by 2 bases and J by 2 bases, leaving 13 bases between them. Germline lookup yields CDR1 SGHTA and CDR2 FQGNSA. This CDR3 has 15 amino acids. CDR3 sequence (DNA): TGTGCCAGCAGCTTACAAGTGGGGGGGCCCTACGAGCAGTACTTC. Translating it yields CASSLQVGGPYEQYF.